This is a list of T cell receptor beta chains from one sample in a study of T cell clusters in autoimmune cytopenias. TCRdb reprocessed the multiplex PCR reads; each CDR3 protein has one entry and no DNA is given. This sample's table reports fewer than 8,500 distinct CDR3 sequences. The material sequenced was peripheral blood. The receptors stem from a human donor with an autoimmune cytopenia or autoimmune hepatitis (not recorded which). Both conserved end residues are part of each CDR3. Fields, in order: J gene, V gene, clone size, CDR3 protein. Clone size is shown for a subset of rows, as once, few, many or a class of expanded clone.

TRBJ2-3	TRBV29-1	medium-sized	CSVALGLGGPTGTDTQYF
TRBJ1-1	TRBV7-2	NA	CASSFSGVSEAFF
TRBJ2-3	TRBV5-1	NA	CASSTQGIDTQYF
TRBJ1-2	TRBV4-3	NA	CASSQDLEDGYTF
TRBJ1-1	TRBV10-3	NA	CAISPTANTEAFF
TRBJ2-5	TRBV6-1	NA	CASSEGPRDIYQETQYF
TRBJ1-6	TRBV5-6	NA	CASNTGLGNSPLHF
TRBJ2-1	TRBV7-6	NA	CASSLSDPKRNEQFF
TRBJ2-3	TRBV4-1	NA	CASSQERPDTQYF
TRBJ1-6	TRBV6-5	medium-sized	CASSRQTGGNSPLHF
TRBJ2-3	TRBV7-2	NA	CASSLTLAEYTQYF
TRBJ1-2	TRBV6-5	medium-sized	CASSPGGVANYGYTF
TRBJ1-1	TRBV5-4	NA	CASSFSRGTEAFF
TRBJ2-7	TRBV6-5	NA	CASGGETGGSDEQYF
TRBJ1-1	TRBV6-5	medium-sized	CASSRLRDSYTEAFF
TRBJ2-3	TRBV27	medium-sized	CASSYRPLDTQYF
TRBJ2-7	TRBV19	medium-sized	CASSRKPGGVGHEQYF
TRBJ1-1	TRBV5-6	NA	CASSLSGDGSNTEAFF
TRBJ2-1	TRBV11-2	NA	CASSLGTGGNEQFF
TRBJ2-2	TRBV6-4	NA	CASSPTWGGTAGELFF
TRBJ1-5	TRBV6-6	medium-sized	CASRSDVGPQHF
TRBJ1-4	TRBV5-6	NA	CASSLAGVSDNEKLFF
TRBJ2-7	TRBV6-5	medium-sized	CASSYGGEQYF
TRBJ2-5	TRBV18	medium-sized	CASSPRTNQETQYF
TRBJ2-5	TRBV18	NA	CASSPPPWGGGNEETQYF
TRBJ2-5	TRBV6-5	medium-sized	CASSHGRARGQETQYF
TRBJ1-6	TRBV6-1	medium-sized	CASSAQGDSPLHF
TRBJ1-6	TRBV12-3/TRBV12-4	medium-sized	CASTPDRINSPLHF
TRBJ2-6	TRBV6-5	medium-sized	CASRAGQLSGANVLTF
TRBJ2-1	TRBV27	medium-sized	CASGIKGFHEQFF
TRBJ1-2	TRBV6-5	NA	CASSGQGSYGYTF
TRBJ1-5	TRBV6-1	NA	CASSDGQGAVQPQHF
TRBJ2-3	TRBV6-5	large	CASSRTSGGTNTQYF
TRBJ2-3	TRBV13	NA	CASSYIWTSGGAADTQYF
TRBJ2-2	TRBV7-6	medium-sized	CASSPRQGANTGELFF
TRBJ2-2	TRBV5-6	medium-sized	CASSFQRGATGELFF